These 8 T cell receptor beta chains were sequenced from one sample in a study of tissue T cells after allogeneic stem cell transplantation. Data came from immunoSEQ multiplex PCR; TCRdb stores just in-frame clones and leaves some out. The sample includes about 1,000 clones, 50% to 60% seen only once; the top ten take around 40%. Noted time point: mouse harvest day 14 after allogeneic transplant. Tail vein injection delivered 10^7 T-cell-depleted bone marrow cells and 10^6 splenic CD5+ T cells. The specimen was liver tissue. These receptors all stem from a female BALB/c mouse given C57BL/6 T cells with graft-versus-host disease after an allogeneic hematopoietic cell transplant.

Comments on this clone: The gene names here belong to mouse. The read is 1 residue too short to cover the CDR3 end, so that end is filled in from the germline J gene. The chain links TRBV4 to TRBJ2-2, with 7 bases that match TRBD2. The CDR3 totals 15 residues. J gave up 0 bases and V 4 bases, and 2 bases lay outside the gene matches. Germline-derived CDR1 and CDR2 are LGHDT and YNNKQL (reference sequence). CDR3 residues: CASSWGLSNTGQLYF. The DNA read from the CDR3 is TGTGCCAGCAGCTGGGGACTGTCAAACACCGGGCAGCTCTAC.

Sample share makes this clone large. Genes and germline are mouse. The read is 1 residue too short to cover the CDR3 end, so that end is filled in from the germline J gene. V gene TRBV13-2 combines with J gene TRBJ2-7; D is possibly TRBD2 (6 bases). V lost 2 bases and J lost 0, with 9 bases in between. CDR3 length: 14 residues. Germline V gene data show CDR1 as NNHNN and CDR2 as SYGAGS (reference sequence). The CDR3 spells CASGEPGGSYEQYF. CDR3 bases read: TGTGCCAGCGGTGAGCCGGGGGGCTCCTATGAACAGTAC.

As to this clone: These gene names are mouse names. The read is 1 residue too short to cover the CDR3 end, so that end is filled in from the germline J gene. The rearrangement links TRBV19 to TRBJ1-4; D not resolved. Trimming cost V 0 bases and J 0 bases, with 3 bases left between them. This CDR3 region has 14 residues. Germline values: CDR1 FNHDT, CDR2 SITEND (reference sequence). CDR3 DNA, as far as it was read: TGTGCCAGCAGTATAGGCCTTTCCAACGAAAGATTATTT. Encoded protein: CASSIGLSNERLF. The full CDR3 sequence reads CASSIGLSNERLFF.

Regarding this clone: Mouse names are used for the genes. The missing CDR3 end, 1 residue past where the read stops, is filled in from the germline J gene. This chain uses TRBV26 with TRBJ2-7; D ambiguous. CDR3 length: 14 residues. V shed 1 base and J shed 0 bases, with 7 bases lying between them. CDR1 is KGHPV, CDR2 FQNQEV, per germline (reference sequence). CDR3 bases read: TGTGCCAGCAGTCTGTTCGGGAGCTCCTATGAACAGTAC. Translation: CASSLFGSSYEQY. The CDR3 in full is CASSLFGSSYEQYF.

In this sample, this clone is large. Mouse names are used for the genes. The read halts 1 residue ahead of the CDR3 end, with the missing end drawn from the germline J gene. The chain has TRBV3 and TRBJ1-4; no reliable D call. V was pared by 1 base and J by 0 bases, with 3 bases between. This CDR3 is 14 amino acids long. Germline V lookup: CDR1 SNHLY, CDR2 FYNGKV (reference sequence). The DNA read from the CDR3 is TGTGCCAGCAGCTTAGACTTTTCCAACGAAAGATTATTT. It specifies CASSLDFSNERLF. The complete CDR3 protein is CASSLDFSNERLFF.

As for this clone: The genes are named according to mouse. The read ends 1 residue before the CDR3 terminus; that terminus is restored from the germline J gene. This chain links TRBV20 with TRBJ1-1; a weak D match, TRBD1 (6 bases). Trimming removed 1 base at V and 3 bases at J, with 9 bases between. CDR1 is GFQATS, CDR2 STVNSAI, per germline. The CDR3 sequence is 13 residues long. CDR3 sequence reads: CGARVGHHTEVFF. The part of the CDR3 DNA that was read is TGTGGTGCTAGGGTGGGACATCACACAGAAGTCTTC.

This clone was detected only a few times. The genes are named according to mouse. The read terminates 1 residue ahead of where the CDR3 ends, so the germline J gene completes it. J is TRBJ2-2 and V is TRBV13-3, with unresolved D. V was pared by 0 bases and J by 2 bases, with 5 bases between. The CDR3 contains 14 residues. Germline assignment: CDR1 NNHDY and CDR2 SYVADS. This CDR3 reads CASSDGFNTGQLYF. The sequenced part of the CDR3 DNA is TGTGCCAGCAGTGATGGGTTTAACACCGGGCAGCTCTAC.

With regard to this clone: The gene names given are mouse names. The read terminates 1 residue before the CDR3 end, so the remaining end is supplied by the germline J gene. This chain links TRBV13-3 with TRBJ2-7, with TRBD2 identical over 8 bases. Trimming cost V 10 bases and J 0 bases; bases outside gene matches: 9. Germline V gene lookup returns CDR1 NNHDY and CDR2 SYVADS. The CDR3 spans 14 residues. The covered CDR3 bases are TGTGCCCGCGGTGGGGGGGGCCGCTCCTATGAACAGTAC. Translation: CARGGGGRSYEQY. The entire CDR3 sequence reads CARGGGGRSYEQYF.